The T cell receptor (beta chain) under discussion was sequenced for a study of shared clonotypes between healthy human individuals. This CDR3 is 14 amino acids long. Per germline, CDR1 SGHNT and CDR2 YYREEE (reference sequence). V dropped 0 bases and J dropped 7 bases, with 11 bases sitting between them. A word on this clone: The sample carries other DNA sequences with the same CDR3.

Method: immunoSEQ multiplex PCR; TCRdb's copy keeps in-frame clones and lacks some. The sample holds about 2.4 million clones, approximately 94% seen once. This sequence joins TRBV5-4 and TRBJ2-1; weak D call: TRBD2 (6 bases). The sample was naive CD4+ T cells from PBMCs. Stated subset: CD45RA+ positively selected. The sequence came from a man between 18 and 29 years old in good health. Some clones in this sample may be carry-over from other donors' samples. The CDR3 sequence: CASSLAGAVNEQFF. In DNA, the CDR3 is TGTGCCAGCAGCTTGGCGGGAGCGGTAAATGAGCAGTTCTTC.